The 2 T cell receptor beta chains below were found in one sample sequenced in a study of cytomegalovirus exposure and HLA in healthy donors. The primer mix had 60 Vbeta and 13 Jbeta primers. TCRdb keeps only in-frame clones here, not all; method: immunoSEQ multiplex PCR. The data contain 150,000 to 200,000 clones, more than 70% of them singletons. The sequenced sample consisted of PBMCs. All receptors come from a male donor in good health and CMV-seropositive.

The CDR3 DNA reads as TGCGCCAGCAGCGATCGCCCCGGGAGGGTTACAGATACGCAGTATTTT. It specifies CASSDRPGRVTDTQYF. V gene TRBV5-1 combines with J gene TRBJ2-3; 8 positions agree with TRBD2. V was pared by 4 bases and J by 3 bases, with 10 bases of the junction left unmatched. CDR3 length: 16 amino acids. Looked up from germline, CDR1 is SGHRS and CDR2 is YFSETQ.

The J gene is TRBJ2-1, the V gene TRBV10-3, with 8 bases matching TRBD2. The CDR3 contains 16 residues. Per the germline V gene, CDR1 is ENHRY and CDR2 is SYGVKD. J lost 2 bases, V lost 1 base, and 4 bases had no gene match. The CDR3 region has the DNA TGTGCCATCAGTGAGTGGAGCGGGAGAACCTACAATGAGCAGTTCTTC. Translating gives CAISEWSGRTYNEQFF.